The clone carrying this T cell receptor beta chain was detected a few times. The antigen remains undetermined. This sample was included in a study of shared clonotypes between healthy human individuals. Study outcomes and limitations: Donors were few, which limited the genetic and exposure-history diversity represented.

Germline V gives CDR1 MNHNS, CDR2 SASEGT. The CDR3 runs 13 residues. V was shortened by 3 bases and J by 0 bases, with 6 bases between the two germline ends. Here immunoSEQ multiplex PCR was the method, and the copy in TCRdb shows in-frame clones only, minus some. Here the sample spans about 120,000 clones, about 63% being singletons. Specimen: memory CD8+ T cells sorted from blood. As to subset: CD45RO+ cells pooled with CCR7-negative TemRA cells. This TCR was sampled from a woman in her twenties or thirties in good health. The chain carries TRBV6-1 and TRBJ2-7; no clear D gene. In nucleotides, the CDR3 is TGTGCCAGCAGTGATTTCCACTCCTACGAGCAGTACTTC. Its protein is CASSDFHSYEQYF.